What follows is one TCR beta chain and its context. The antigen remains undetermined. This CDR3 has 16 amino acids. Germline values: CDR1 MNHEY, CDR2 SMNVEV (reference sequence). Trimming stripped 5 bases from V and 4 bases from J, with 19 bases between. The data originate from a study of T cells in narcolepsy. Study-level background: Donors had narcolepsy type 1 or type 2, or were healthy controls. General study points: Reportedly, autoreactive clonotypes were serially detected in patients' blood but not controls'. Comparing one patient's CSF and blood CD4+ clonotypes highlighted HCRT- and TRIB2-specific autoreactive clonotypes.

Measured with immunoSEQ multiplex PCR; TCRdb has only the in-frame clones, and not every one. The sample consists of some 20,000 clones, around 83% of them appearing once. The chain couples TRBV27 to TRBJ2-3; possible D gene TRBD2, 6 bases. Sequenced input: memory (CD45RA-) CD4+ T cells from blood. The sequence derives from a human donor in good health. Written as DNA, the CDR3 is TGTGCCAGCAGTCCCCCGGGACTCCTGGGCGCAGATACGCAGTATTTT. It codes for CASSPPGLLGADTQYF.